These 10 T cell receptor beta chains were sequenced from one sample in a study of immune cell composition in non-small cell lung cancer. The assay was immunoSEQ multiplex PCR, and TCRdb's table has in-frame clones only and misses some. Seen here are 2,500 to 3,000 clones, roughly four fifths observed once, and the top ten hold approximately 10%. The data were also submitted as part of a second study, on CD4 T cells in lung cancer.

Sequencing was done on a sample of lung tumor tissue. The source is a human donor with non-small cell lung cancer.

This clone was observed once. The chain employs TRBV7-2 and TRBJ2-7; D gene unclear. Germline-derived CDR1 and CDR2 are SGHTA and FQGNSA. V was trimmed by 4 bases and J by 2 bases, leaving 9 bases between them. The CDR3 is 13 residues long. This chain's CDR3 is CASSSSPTYEQYF. In nucleotides, the CDR3 is TGTGCCAGCAGCTCGAGTCCCACCTACGAGCAGTACTTC.

The chain is built from TRBV29-1 and TRBJ2-7; D gene ambiguous. CDR1 is SQVTM, CDR2 ANQGSEA, per germline. Trimming shortened V by 4 bases and J by 2 bases, and 12 bases separated the two germline ends. The CDR3 is 13 amino acids. The CDR3 sequence: CSVVEENTYEQYF. In nucleotides, the CDR3 is TGCAGCGTTGTAGAGGAGAACACCTACGAGCAGTACTTC.

V and J are TRBV7-8 and TRBJ2-7; maybe TRBD2 (5 bases). The CDR3 extends over 17 amino acids. V dropped 5 bases and J dropped 7 bases, with 27 bases sitting between them. CDR1 and CDR2 from the germline V gene are SGHVS and FQNEAQ. The CDR3 loop reads CASSLTTRGRAIMEQYF. Written as DNA, the CDR3 is TGTGCCAGCAGCCTCACGACCCGTGGGCGGGCGATTATGGAGCAGTACTTC.

The CDR3 region has the DNA TGTGCCAGCAGTGAGCGGGGGCGCCGGACAGATACGCAGTATTTT. It encodes CASSERGRRTDTQYF. V usage is TRBV6-1 and J usage is TRBJ2-3; maybe TRBD2 (7 bases). V lost 3 bases to trimming and J lost 3 bases, with 13 bases between them. This CDR3 region has 15 residues. Looked up from germline, CDR1 is MNHNS and CDR2 is SASEGT.

This chain links TRBV10-3 with TRBJ1-2; a possible D gene is TRBD1 (5 bases). Germline V gene sequence: CDR1 ENHRY, CDR2 SYGVKD. The germline V and J ends were trimmed by 6 bases and 2 bases, with 13 bases remaining between them. The CDR3 length is 14 residues. CDR3 nucleotide sequence: TGTGCCATCAGCTCTACCGGACAAAACTATGGCTACACCTTC. This translates into CAISSTGQNYGYTF.

V usage is TRBV7-2 and J usage is TRBJ2-4; 7 positions match TRBD1. Germline CDR1 is SGHTA and CDR2 is FQGNSA. The CDR3 length is 16 residues. The junction had 10 bases not matched to a gene; V was cut back by 5 bases and J by 3 bases. Written as DNA, the CDR3 is TGTGCCAGCAGCCCGGGACAGACCCTCCTCAAAAACATTCAGTACTTC. Amino acids: CASSPGQTLLKNIQYF.

This clone was found a few times. The chain joins TRBV9 to TRBJ2-1; TRBD2 matches at 13 bases. Trimming cost V 3 bases and J 6 bases; bases outside gene matches: 18. The CDR3 has 20 amino acids. Germline V gene data show CDR1 as SGDLS and CDR2 as YYNGEE. The chain's CDR3 is CASSDPRTSGRVGGPNEQFF. CDR3 nucleotide sequence: TGTGCCAGCAGCGACCCCCGGACTAGCGGGAGAGTCGGAGGCCCCAATGAGCAGTTCTTC.

This clone showed up just once. V gene TRBV18 combines with J gene TRBJ1-6; D unclear. Germline CDR1 is KGHSH and CDR2 is LQKENI. CDR3 length: 14 residues. Trimming removed 4 bases from V and 14 bases from J, with 18 bases in between. The CDR3 nucleotides are TGTGCCAGCTCACAAGAATTGGGCCGGGGAGCCCTCCACTTT. Protein sequence: CASSQELGRGALHF.

The chain joins TRBV4-3 to TRBJ1-4, with TRBD1 matching 7 bases. In germline, CDR1 is LGHNA, CDR2 YSLEER. V dropped 1 base and J dropped 0; count of bases not matched to a gene: 14. The CDR3 covers 20 residues. CDR3 amino acids: CASSQGSRGTRVATNEKLFF. The DNA for the CDR3 is TGCGCCAGCAGCCAAGGTTCCAGGGGGACGAGGGTTGCAACTAATGAAAAACTGTTTTTT.

V usage is TRBV10-3 and J usage is TRBJ2-7; D ambiguous. Trimming removed 3 bases at V and 5 bases at J, with 14 bases between. The CDR3 covers 14 residues. Germline CDR1 reads ENHRY; CDR2 reads SYGVKD. The CDR3 nucleotides read TGTGCCATCAGTGACCAGCAAATTAGCAACGAGCAGTACTTC. It is translated as CAISDQQISNEQYF.